The rows below give T cell receptor beta chains drawn from one sample of a study of blood T cell repertoires in COVID-19. Produced via immunoSEQ multiplex PCR; TCRdb's table is partial and in-frame only. The sample shows 150,000 or so clones, over 75% of them seen only once. The sequenced material came from peripheral blood. The receptors stem from a middle-aged woman with acute or convalescent COVID-19. CDR3s include the opening cysteine and the closing phenylalanine or tryptophan. The order of the fields is V gene, J gene, D gene, clone size, CDR3 DNA, CDR3 protein. The D gene is left open where the match is weak. Size values are once, few and many counts, or a class for expanded clones, and some rows have none.

V gene: TRBV13; J gene: TRBJ2-1; D gene: TRBD1; clone size: -; CDR3 DNA: TGTGCCAGCAGCTTGTCGACAGGGGGCAGAAATGAGCAGTTCTTC; CDR3 protein: CASSLSTGGRNEQFF
V gene: TRBV27; J gene: TRBJ2-1; D gene: TRBD2; clone size: -; CDR3 DNA: TGTGCCAGCAGTTTATCGGCTAGCGGGGTCCCCTATGAGCAGTTCTTC; CDR3 protein: CASSLSASGVPYEQFF
V gene: TRBV2; J gene: TRBJ2-3; D gene: TRBD1; clone size: -; CDR3 DNA: TGTGCCAGCAGTCCGGGACAGGGTTCGGATACGCAGTATTTT; CDR3 protein: CASSPGQGSDTQYF
V gene: TRBV27; J gene: TRBJ1-5; D gene: TRBD1; clone size: few; CDR3 DNA: TGTGCCAGCAGGACAGGGGGCGGTCAGCCCCAGCATTTT; CDR3 protein: CASRTGGGQPQHF
V gene: TRBV5-1; J gene: TRBJ1-4; D gene: -; clone size: once; CDR3 DNA: TGCGCCAGCAGCTTGGCAGGGGTTAATGAAAAACTGTTTTTT; CDR3 protein: CASSLAGVNEKLFF
V gene: TRBV30; J gene: TRBJ2-2; D gene: TRBD2; clone size: -; CDR3 DNA: TGTGCCTGGACTTGGCGGGGGGAGTACGGGGAGCTGTTTTTT; CDR3 protein: CAWTWRGEYGELFF
V gene: TRBV12-5; J gene: TRBJ2-3; D gene: -; clone size: -; CDR3 DNA: TGTGCTAGTGTTCTCTACGGGGATACGCAGTATTTT; CDR3 protein: CASVLYGDTQYF
V gene: TRBV9; J gene: TRBJ2-1; D gene: -; clone size: -; CDR3 DNA: TGTGCCAGCAGCCCCCATCAGAAAACCAATGAGCAGTTCTTC; CDR3 protein: CASSPHQKTNEQFF
V gene: TRBV7-3; J gene: TRBJ2-1; D gene: -; clone size: -; CDR3 DNA: TGTGCCAGCAGCCTCACGAGGTTAGCGGCAAGCTCCTACAATGAGCAGTTCTTC; CDR3 protein: CASSLTRLAASSYNEQFF
V gene: TRBV20-1; J gene: TRBJ1-5; D gene: -; clone size: -; CDR3 DNA: TGCAGTGCTAGTTCCGGTTGGAGCAATCAGCCCCAGCATTTT; CDR3 protein: CSASSGWSNQPQHF
V gene: TRBV19; J gene: TRBJ2-3; D gene: -; clone size: -; CDR3 DNA: TGTGCCAGTCTGGCGGACACAGATACGCAGTATTTT; CDR3 protein: CASLADTDTQYF
V gene: TRBV30; J gene: TRBJ2-2; D gene: TRBD2; clone size: few; CDR3 DNA: TGTGCCTGGAGCGGGGGGGGTGCCGGGGAGCTGTTTTTT; CDR3 protein: CAWSGGGAGELFF
V gene: TRBV27; J gene: TRBJ2-1; D gene: TRBD2; clone size: once; CDR3 DNA: TGTGCCAGCAGTCCTCCGGGACTAATATACAATGAGCAGTTCTTC; CDR3 protein: CASSPPGLIYNEQFF
V gene: TRBV7-9; J gene: TRBJ2-3; D gene: -; clone size: -; CDR3 DNA: TGTGCCAGCAGCCCACGGGTTGAAAAAGGTCCGACGCAGTATTTT; CDR3 protein: CASSPRVEKGPTQYF
V gene: TRBV7-3; J gene: TRBJ2-3; D gene: TRBD1; clone size: -; CDR3 DNA: TGTGCCAGCAGCCCGACAGGGGACACAGATACGCAGTATTTT; CDR3 protein: CASSPTGDTDTQYF
V gene: TRBV19; J gene: TRBJ1-2; D gene: -; clone size: -; CDR3 DNA: TGTGCCAGTAGCCCGGGTTATGGCTACACCTTC; CDR3 protein: CASSPGYGYTF
V gene: TRBV6-1; J gene: TRBJ1-2; D gene: TRBD1; clone size: -; CDR3 DNA: TGTGCCAGCAGTGATGAGGCAGGGGGCGGGCATGGCTACACCTTC; CDR3 protein: CASSDEAGGGHGYTF
V gene: TRBV28; J gene: TRBJ2-2; D gene: -; clone size: -; CDR3 DNA: TGTGCCAGCGGCCAGGGGACCGGGGAGCTGTTTTTT; CDR3 protein: CASGQGTGELFF
V gene: TRBV6-6; J gene: TRBJ2-2; D gene: -; clone size: -; CDR3 DNA: TGTGCCAGCAATGGAGGGGGGGCAACCGGGGAGCTGTTTTTT; CDR3 protein: CASNGGGATGELFF
V gene: TRBV19; J gene: TRBJ2-1; D gene: -; clone size: -; CDR3 DNA: TGTGCCAGTAGACACAAGGGGTATAGCTCCTACAATGAGCAGTTCTTC; CDR3 protein: CASRHKGYSSYNEQFF
V gene: TRBV4-2; J gene: TRBJ2-7; D gene: TRBD2; clone size: -; CDR3 DNA: TGTGCCAGCAGCCAACCCGGACTAGCGGGGATCGGTGAGCAGTACTTC; CDR3 protein: CASSQPGLAGIGEQYF
V gene: TRBV24-1; J gene: TRBJ2-7; D gene: TRBD1; clone size: -; CDR3 DNA: TGTGCCACCAGTGACGGGACAGGGGGCCGGGACGAGCAGTACTTC; CDR3 protein: CATSDGTGGRDEQYF
V gene: TRBV12-5; J gene: TRBJ1-3; D gene: -; clone size: once; CDR3 DNA: TGTGCTAGTGGTTTAGGGGTTTACTCTGGAAACACCATATATTTT; CDR3 protein: CASGLGVYSGNTIYF
V gene: TRBV7-9; J gene: TRBJ1-1; D gene: -; clone size: -; CDR3 DNA: TGTGCCAGTACGCGGGACTTGAACACTGAAGCTTTCTTT; CDR3 protein: CASTRDLNTEAFF
V gene: TRBV7-2; J gene: TRBJ2-7; D gene: TRBD1; clone size: -; CDR3 DNA: TGTGCCAGCAGCTTAGGGGACAGGGGTGTACACGAGCAGTACTTC; CDR3 protein: CASSLGDRGVHEQYF
V gene: TRBV6-4; J gene: TRBJ2-1; D gene: TRBD2; clone size: once; CDR3 DNA: TGTGCCAGCAGTGACGGTACTAGCGGCAACAATGAGCAGTTCTTC; CDR3 protein: CASSDGTSGNNEQFF
V gene: TRBV5-8; J gene: TRBJ2-1; D gene: TRBD2; clone size: -; CDR3 DNA: TGTGCCAGCAGCTTGGTGGCGGGGGGGAGGAATGAGCAGTTCTTC; CDR3 protein: CASSLVAGGRNEQFF
V gene: TRBV7-9; J gene: TRBJ2-2; D gene: -; clone size: -; CDR3 DNA: TGTGCCAGCAGGCGGACAGAGGCTAACACCGGGGAGCTGTTTTTT; CDR3 protein: CASRRTEANTGELFF
V gene: TRBV5-6; J gene: TRBJ2-7; D gene: TRBD1; clone size: -; CDR3 DNA: TGTGCCAGCAGCTTGAGGGGGCTCGGCTACGAGCAGTACTTC; CDR3 protein: CASSLRGLGYEQYF
V gene: TRBV2; J gene: TRBJ2-5; D gene: TRBD1; clone size: -; CDR3 DNA: TGTGCCAGCAGTGGGGTAGGGGGCGAGGAGACCCAGTACTTC; CDR3 protein: CASSGVGGEETQYF
V gene: TRBV4-2; J gene: TRBJ2-3; D gene: -; clone size: once; CDR3 DNA: TGTGCCAGCAGCCAAGATACTGGAGATACGCAGTATTTT; CDR3 protein: CASSQDTGDTQYF
V gene: TRBV2; J gene: TRBJ1-4; D gene: -; clone size: -; CDR3 DNA: TGTGCCAGCAGTGAATTGGGAGACCCGGAAAAACTGTTTTTT; CDR3 protein: CASSELGDPEKLFF
V gene: TRBV30; J gene: TRBJ1-4; D gene: -; clone size: once; CDR3 DNA: TGTGCCTGGAGTGTTGGGAGCCGGGGACTGTTTTTT; CDR3 protein: CAWSVGSRGLFF
V gene: TRBV9; J gene: TRBJ2-5; D gene: -; clone size: few; CDR3 DNA: TGTGCCAGCAGCCAACTACAGGAGCTGGGGACCCAGTACTTC; CDR3 protein: CASSQLQELGTQYF
V gene: TRBV7-2; J gene: TRBJ1-2; D gene: -; clone size: once; CDR3 DNA: TGTGCCAGCAGCTTAGATAACTCGGGCTACACCTTC; CDR3 protein: CASSLDNSGYTF
V gene: TRBV15; J gene: TRBJ1-4; D gene: TRBD1; clone size: once; CDR3 DNA: TGTGCCACCAGCAGAGATCAAGGACAGGGGGCGCGGAGGAATGAAAAACTGTTTTTT; CDR3 protein: CATSRDQGQGARRNEKLFF
V gene: TRBV25-1; J gene: TRBJ2-7; D gene: -; clone size: -; CDR3 DNA: TGTGCCAGCAGTGAATTTTTTGCGGACATGTCCTACGAGCAGTACTTC; CDR3 protein: CASSEFFADMSYEQYF
V gene: TRBV28; J gene: TRBJ1-5; D gene: -; clone size: -; CDR3 DNA: TGTGCCAGCAGTTTAGAGGATGGCAATCAGCCCCAGCATTTT; CDR3 protein: CASSLEDGNQPQHF
V gene: TRBV4-1; J gene: TRBJ2-7; D gene: TRBD1; clone size: -; CDR3 DNA: TGCGCCAGCAGCCAAGCCCCCCCGGGACAGACTGCCAACTCCTACGAGCAGTACTTC; CDR3 protein: CASSQAPPGQTANSYEQYF
V gene: TRBV15; J gene: TRBJ1-6; D gene: TRBD1; clone size: -; CDR3 DNA: TGTGCCACCAGCAGAGAGAGACAGGGTGGTTCACCCCTCCACTTT; CDR3 protein: CATSRERQGGSPLHF
V gene: TRBV6-5; J gene: TRBJ1-6; D gene: TRBD1; clone size: -; CDR3 DNA: TGTGCCAGCAGTTACGGGACAGGGTACGATAATTCACCCCTCCACTTT; CDR3 protein: CASSYGTGYDNSPLHF
V gene: TRBV7-9; J gene: TRBJ2-7; D gene: TRBD2; clone size: -; CDR3 DNA: TGTGCCAGCAGCTTACGGCGGGGGATCGGGCTCTACGAGCAGTACTTC; CDR3 protein: CASSLRRGIGLYEQYF
V gene: TRBV19; J gene: TRBJ2-1; D gene: -; clone size: -; CDR3 DNA: TGTGCCAGTCACCCGTTTGGGTGGGAGCAATCAAAGCAGTTCTTC; CDR3 protein: CASHPFGWEQSKQFF
V gene: TRBV2; J gene: TRBJ2-2; D gene: -; clone size: -; CDR3 DNA: TGTGCCAGCACACGAAGCGGGCACGGGGAGCTGTTTTTT; CDR3 protein: CASTRSGHGELFF
V gene: TRBV7-3; J gene: TRBJ2-3; D gene: TRBD2; clone size: few; CDR3 DNA: TGTGCCAGCAGCCGTACTCTAGCGGGAGCCAAAGATACGCAGTATTTT; CDR3 protein: CASSRTLAGAKDTQYF